Following are 26 T cell receptor beta chains from one sample sequenced in a study of blood T cells in healthy people across ages. PCR was performed a second time for about 7 to 12 cycles using a sample-barcoded 5' primer and a J-beta primer mix. Using its own MiXCR run on the 5' RACE reads, TCRdb lists one record per CDR3 protein. The sample has over 1,500,000 distinct CDR3 sequences, 39% seen once. The sequenced sample consisted of blood. Receptors originate from a human donor in good health.

Note on this clonotype: Sequence at one end of the junction differs from germline and may be a read error. The chain employs TRBV29-1 and TRBJ2-7, with D hard to call. Germline loops: CDR1 SQVTM, CDR2 ANQGSEA. The CDR3 is 13 residues long. CDR3 residues: CGVTDGLSYEQYF. In DNA, the CDR3 is TGCGGCGTTACCGACGGTCTCTCCTACGAGCAGTACTTC.

This clonotype has just a few counts. The chain is built from TRBV6-1 and TRBJ2-4, with TRBD1 as a possible D gene (6 bases). Gene TRBJ2-7 matches the end of the DNA better, so the J call may be wrong. CDR3 length equals 16 residues. The germline gives CDR1 MNHNS, CDR2 SASEGT. Here the CDR3 reads CASSEAGHLLSYEQYF. Written as DNA, the CDR3 is TGTGCCAGCAGTGAAGCGGGACACTTACTCTCCTACGAGCAGTACTTC.

In regard to this clonotype: Germline is not matched at one junction end, which may reflect a read error. The chain joins TRBV2 to TRBJ1-6, with a tentative D call TRBD1 (5 bases). CDR3 size: 17 residues. Looked up from germline, CDR1 is SNHLY and CDR2 is FYNNEI. Here the CDR3 reads CVSSEGGHRGYNSPLHF. In nucleotides, the CDR3 is TGTGTCAGCAGTGAAGGCGGACACCGGGGGTATAATTCACCCCTCCACTTT.

This clonotype has more than one count but fewer than ten. The chain carries TRBV12-3 or TRBV12-4 and TRBJ2-3; D is perhaps TRBD2 (6 bases). The CDR3 extends over 15 amino acids. V lost 5 bases and J 3 bases, leaving 15 bases between the germline ends. For the CDR3, the DNA is TGTGCCAGCAGTATCCGGGGCGGGGAAACAGATACGCAGTATTTT. Its protein is CASSIRGGETDTQYF.

The rearrangement links TRBV20-1 to TRBJ2-1; 11 bases fit TRBD2. This CDR3 is 16 amino acids long. Trimming at V came to 0 bases and at J to 8 bases, leaving 9 bases not matched to a gene. Germline CDR1 and CDR2: DFQATT and SNEGSKA (reference sequence). The CDR3 DNA is TGCAGTGCTAGAGACCTAGCGGGAGGAACCCCACATGAGCAGTTCTTC. Protein sequence: CSARDLAGGTPHEQFF.

This clonotype has just a few counts. The V and J genes are TRBV30 and TRBJ2-2; 8 positions match TRBD2. The CDR3 is 14 amino acids. The V gene's germline CDR1 is GTSNPN and CDR2 SVGIG (reference sequence). The junction had 7 bases not matched to a gene; V was cut back by 3 bases and J by 7 bases. CDR3 sequence reads: CAWSRAGGNGELFF. The CDR3 region has the DNA TGTGCCTGGAGCCGGGCGGGGGGTAACGGGGAGCTGTTTTTT.

Only a few counts were recorded for this clonotype. This chain links TRBV18 with TRBJ1-2, with D maybe TRBD1 (5 bases). The CDR3 consists of 14 residues. Germline assignment: CDR1 KGHSH and CDR2 LQKENI. Between the trimmed V and J ends, which lost 3 bases and 5 bases, there was a span of 13 bases. The CDR3 DNA reads TGTGCCAGCTCACCGGAAGTCTCAGGGTATGGCTACACCTTC. The encoded protein is CASSPEVSGYGYTF.

To note about this clonotype: The missing conserved phenylalanine or tryptophan at the end of this CDR3 makes a read error likely. V gene TRBV7-3 combines with J gene TRBJ1-2, with D unclear. The CDR3 runs to 13 residues. Trimming took 5 bases from V and 8 from J, leaving 15 bases between them. Germline V gene sequence: CDR1 SGHTA, CDR2 FQGTGA. The CDR3 is CASSPTRRDGYTL. In DNA, the CDR3 is TGTGCCAGCAGCCCGACACGGCGTGACGGCTACACCCTC.

This clonotype turned up a few times. V usage is TRBV12-3 or TRBV12-4 and J usage is TRBJ2-7; tentatively, D is TRBD1 (6 bases). This CDR3 has 13 residues. V was clipped by 8 bases and J by 1 base, with 12 bases between them. The CDR3 protein is CASRSRGSYEQYF. CDR3 nucleotides: TGTGCCAGCCGATCCAGGGGATCCTACGAGCAGTACTTC.

As concerns this clonotype: A much larger clone is a single base away; this may be a read error. This chain joins TRBV29-1 and TRBJ2-1; D tentatively fits TRBD1 or TRBD2 (6 bases each). Germline V CDR1 and CDR2: SQVTM, ANQGSEA. Between the trimmed V and J ends, which lost 6 bases and 13 bases, there was a span of 28 bases. CDR3 size: 15 residues. The CDR3 loop reads CSVGGVTWGQETQFF. The CDR3 nucleotides read TGCAGCGTCGGAGGGGTGACTTGGGGACAAGAGACCCAGTTCTTC.

The CDR3 protein is CSAPLGLNYGYTF. The DNA for the CDR3 is TGCAGTGCTCCCTTGGGCTTAAACTATGGCTACACCTTC. This chain connects TRBV20-1 to TRBJ1-2; no definite D call. The germline CDR1 and CDR2 sequences are DFQATT and SNEGSKA (reference sequence). The CDR3 loop spans 13 amino acids. Trimming pared 5 bases from V and 2 bases from J, leaving 12 bases between.

The rearrangement joins TRBV10-3 to TRBJ2-7; D perhaps matches TRBD2 (6 bases). CDR1 is ENHRY, CDR2 SYGVKD, per germline. This CDR3 comprises 16 residues. Trimming took off 1 base at V and 2 bases at J, with 15 bases between the two ends. This CDR3 is CAISEFSDYSPYEQYF. The CDR3 coding sequence is TGTGCCATCAGTGAGTTTTCGGACTACAGCCCCTACGAGCAGTACTTC.

J is TRBJ1-2 and V is TRBV7-2; a possible D gene is TRBD1 (6 bases). Per the germline V gene, CDR1 is SGHTA and CDR2 is FQGNSA. The V end was cut by 2 bases, the J end by 8 bases, with 12 bases between. This CDR3 has 13 amino acids. The CDR3 sequence: CASSLSGEGGYTF. The CDR3 region has the DNA TGTGCCAGCAGCTTATCAGGGGAGGGCGGCTACACCTTC.

This rearrangement joins TRBV11-2 to TRBJ2-6; possibly TRBD1 or TRBD2 for D (6 bases each). V dropped 1 base and J dropped 0 bases, with 19 bases sitting between them. Germline loops: CDR1 SGHAT, CDR2 FQNNGV. The CDR3 covers 20 residues. The DNA for the CDR3 is TGTGCCAGCAGCTTAGTAAGATCGAGGGGGGCCCTCTCTGGGGCCAACGTCCTGACTTTC. Its translation is CASSLVRSRGALSGANVLTF. The variable domain in full, completed from reference TRBV11-2 and TRBJ2-6, reads EAGVAQSPRYKIIEKRQSVAFWCNPISGHATLYWYQQILGQGPKLLIQFQNNGVVDDSQLPKDRFSAERLKGVDSTLKIQPAKLEDSAVYLCASSLVRSRGALSGANVLTFGAGSRLTVL.

The rearrangement uses TRBV4-2 and TRBJ2-3, with 14 bases fitting TRBD2. The junction had 4 bases not matched to a gene; V was cut back by 3 bases and J by 5 bases. Germline V gene sequence: CDR1 LGHNA, CDR2 YNFKEQ. CDR3 length: 16 amino acids. The CDR3 protein is CASSHKTSGGGDTQYF. As DNA, the CDR3 is TGTGCCAGCAGCCATAAGACTAGCGGGGGGGGAGATACGCAGTATTTT.

J is TRBJ2-5 and V is TRBV2, with 9 bases lining up with TRBD1. The J call is doubtful: the DNA matches TRBJ2-7 better. CDR3 length: 15 residues. CDR1 SNHLY and CDR2 FYNNEI come from the germline V gene. The CDR3: CASSAAGTGHGEQYF. The CDR3 DNA sequence: TGTGCCAGCAGTGCGGCCGGGACAGGGCATGGCGAGCAGTACTTC.

The CDR3 DNA follows: TGTGCCAGCAGCGTTGATCCAGGGGGCGTCTATGGCTACACCTTC. It is translated as CASSVDPGGVYGYTF. The chain links TRBV9 to TRBJ1-2; 8 positions match TRBD1. The CDR3 spans 15 residues. Per the germline V gene, CDR1 is SGDLS and CDR2 is YYNGEE. The V and J ends lost 2 bases and 4 bases, in that order; junction bases with no gene match: 7.

This chain uses TRBV4-3 with TRBJ1-1; D unresolved. Germline CDR1 LGHNA, CDR2 YSLEER. V was cut by 2 bases and J by 0 bases, with 7 bases left in between. The CDR3 is made up of 14 amino acids. Written as DNA, the CDR3 is TGCGCCAGCAGCCAATATAACTTGAACACTGAAGCTTTCTTT. Its protein is CASSQYNLNTEAFF.

This clonotype showed up just a few times. The chain employs TRBV5-1 and TRBJ1-2; a weak D match, TRBD1 (5 bases). V lost 4 bases and J 0 bases, leaving 13 bases between the germline ends. Looked up from germline, CDR1 is SGHRS and CDR2 is YFSETQ. The length of the CDR3 is 15 residues. The CDR3 here is CASSPRDGTNYGYTF. The CDR3, as DNA: TGCGCCAGCAGCCCCCGGGACGGCACTAACTATGGCTACACCTTC.

This clonotype was detected only a few times. This chain joins TRBV4-3 and TRBJ2-7; the D gene is possibly TRBD1 (5 bases). The germline V and J ends were trimmed by 0 bases and 4 bases, with 13 bases remaining between them. This CDR3 comprises 15 residues. Germline values: CDR1 LGHNA, CDR2 YSLEER. This chain's CDR3 is CASSQDYNRLYEQYF. The CDR3 nucleotides read TGCGCCAGCAGCCAAGATTATAACAGGTTATACGAGCAGTACTTC.

In its sample, this clonotype was seen a few times. The chain links TRBV6-6 to TRBJ1-6, with D perhaps TRBD1 (6 bases). Germline V lookup: CDR1 MNHNY, CDR2 SVGAGI (reference sequence). This CDR3 has 17 amino acids. Trimming stripped 2 bases from V and 4 bases from J, with 15 bases between. This CDR3 reads CASSYDGTGQYNSPLHF. The CDR3 nucleotides are TGTGCCAGCAGTTACGATGGTACAGGGCAATATAATTCACCCCTCCACTTT.

There are a few counts of this clonotype. V usage is TRBV2 and J usage is TRBJ2-1, with TRBD2 matching 9 bases. This CDR3 spans 15 amino acids. V lost 3 bases to trimming and J lost 6 bases; unmatched junction nucleotides: 6. Looked up from germline, CDR1 is SNHLY and CDR2 is FYNNEI. CDR3 loop: CASSDRGGGANEQFF. The CDR3 nucleotides read TGTGCCAGCAGTGATAGGGGCGGGGGGGCCAATGAGCAGTTCTTC.

The chain combines TRBV20-1 with TRBJ2-5; 10 bases fit TRBD2. The trim removed 6 bases at V and 5 bases at J, leaving 3 bases unmatched. This CDR3 comprises 12 residues. The germline V gene encodes CDR1 DFQATT and CDR2 SNEGSKA (reference sequence). The CDR3 spells CSADSGGETQYF. As DNA, the CDR3 is TGCAGTGCCGATAGCGGGGGGGAGACCCAGTACTTC.

The J gene is TRBJ1-1, the V gene TRBV7-2; tentatively, D is TRBD1 (6 bases). This CDR3 contains 13 residues. Germline CDR1 is SGHTA and CDR2 is FQGNSA. V lost 4 bases and J 7 bases, leaving 13 bases between the germline ends. In nucleotides, the CDR3 is TGTGCCAGCAGCTCACTCCGACAGGTTGAAGCTTTCTTT. It encodes CASSSLRQVEAFF.

This chain uses TRBV7-2 with TRBJ1-4; unclear D gene. CDR3 length: 18 amino acids. The germline gives CDR1 SGHTA, CDR2 FQGNSA. V shed 1 base and J shed 0 bases, with 15 bases lying between them. The CDR3 here is CASSLEPTAPATNEKLFF. CDR3 in DNA: TGTGCCAGCAGCTTAGAACCCACGGCCCCTGCAACTAATGAAAAACTGTTTTTT. Complete variable domain (other parts from reference TRBV7-2 and TRBJ1-4): GAGVSQSPSNKVTEKGKDVELRCDPISGHTALYWYRQSLGQGLEFLIYFQGNSAPDKSGLPSDRFSAERTGGSVSTLTIQRTQQEDSAVYLCASSLEPTAPATNEKLFFGSGTQLSVL.

V and J are TRBV25-1 and TRBJ1-2; the D is unclear. V lost 5 bases and J 1 base, leaving 11 bases between the germline ends. This CDR3 has 14 amino acids. Per germline, CDR1 MGHDK and CDR2 SYGVNS. The CDR3 loop is CASSPTSLNYGYTF. The CDR3 coding sequence is TGTGCCAGCAGTCCTACTTCCCTTAACTATGGCTACACCTTC.